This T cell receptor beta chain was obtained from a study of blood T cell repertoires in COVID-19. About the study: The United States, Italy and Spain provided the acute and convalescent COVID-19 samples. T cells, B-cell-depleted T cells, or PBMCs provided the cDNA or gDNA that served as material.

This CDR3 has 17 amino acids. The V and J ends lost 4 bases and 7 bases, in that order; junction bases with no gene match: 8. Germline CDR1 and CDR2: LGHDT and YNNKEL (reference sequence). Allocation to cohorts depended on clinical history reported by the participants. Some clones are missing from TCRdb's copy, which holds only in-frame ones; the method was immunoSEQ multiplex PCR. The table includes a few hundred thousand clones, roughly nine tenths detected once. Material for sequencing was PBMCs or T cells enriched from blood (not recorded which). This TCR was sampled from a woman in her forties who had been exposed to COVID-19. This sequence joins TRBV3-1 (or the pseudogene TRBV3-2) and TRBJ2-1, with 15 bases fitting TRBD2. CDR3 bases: TGTGCCAGCAGCCGAGGACTAGCGGGGGGGCCATTTAATGAGCAGTTCTTC. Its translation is CASSRGLAGGPFNEQFF.